This TCR beta chain was identified during a study of regulatory T cells in long-lasting Graves disease (dated by TCRdb to about 2021). About the study as a whole: In the newly diagnosed Graves' disease group, patients had been taking antithyroid drugs for less than 3 months. Patients with persistent Graves' disease were compared with patients with newly diagnosed Graves' disease using TCR sequencing and RNA sequencing of peripheral blood. The study took place in China and was registered as a clinical trial. A total of about 33 samples were covered by TCR sequencing, comprising some 13 persistent and around 20 newly diagnosed Graves' disease patients. Results and caveats for the whole study, not just this receptor: Persistent disease showed preferential use of TRBV28, TRBJ1-2 and TRBJ2-5, whereas newly diagnosed disease favored TRBV20-1 and TRBJ2-1. The authors noted that the small sample size was a limitation that may lower accuracy. A larger number of public clonotypes was shared among persistent patients (approximately 3,000) than among newly diagnosed patients (roughly 930). Sequencing and analysis were limited to the TCR beta chain. Persistent Graves' disease patients showed lower TCR Shannon entropy and fewer highly expanded clones than newly diagnosed patients, suggesting clonal expansion. Peripheral blood alone was examined, since thyroid tissue, which constituted the primary lesion, could not be accessed.

Details on this clonotype: Its binding antigen is unknown. Per-base qualities were not stored, and no clone one base away is much larger.

There are 17 amino acids in the CDR3, from cysteine to phenylalanine inclusive. Only the CDR3 part of the read is kept: 51 bases, read in frame from the first base. The junction carries 17 bases between V and J, which are trimmed by 1 base and 2 bases respectively. The germline V gene encodes CDR1 LGHNA and CDR2 YNFKEQ. Library preparation used multiplex PCR. For sequencing, an Illumina HiSeq 4000 was employed. iRepertoire HTBI primers and Arm-PCR amplification of CDR3 regions were used to construct TCR beta libraries. Gel purification was performed on PCR products prior to sequencing. Per the authors' processing: Across samples, 55 to 80 TRBV and 13 to 15 TRBJ segments were identified and used for gene usage analysis of CDR3 amino acid clonotypes. COPE and FqMerger were used to merge the filtered high-quality paired reads into contigs. Contigs were aligned with BLAST to IMGT TRBV, TRBD and TRBJ reference genes, and CDR3 was defined per IMGT. Highly expanded clones were defined as clonotypes with a frequency above 0.1%. Shannon entropy was used to measure repertoire diversity, and the Gini coefficient was used to measure V-J evenness. A clonotype was considered public if more than one individual shared it. In TCRdb, the public reads were trimmed at Q25 with fastp and aligned with MiXCR, with productive beta chains retained. Each entry is one CDR3 protein sequence, shown with its most common DNA and genes. TCRdb, rather than the study authors, made the V and J calls. This sample lists about 620,000 distinct CDR3 sequences; approximately 15% were detected once. The top ten clones comprise approximately 20% of the sample.

In light of the paper, this sample's time point label describes: newly diagnosed GD, antithyroid drugs for less than 3 months. For both TCR sequencing and RNA sequencing, RNA was extracted from PBMCs using TRIzol. Graves' disease was diagnosed according to American Thyroid Association guidelines. The patients came from an endocrinology department in Xi'an, China. From each patient, nine milliliters of peripheral blood was collected into an EDTA anticoagulant tube. Ficoll Paque Plus density gradient separation was used to isolate PBMCs, and no further T cell sorting was performed. An Agilent 2100 Bioanalyzer and agarose gel were used to check RNA quality, while a NanoDrop 2000 measured RNA concentration. These same records also appear under a second study, on T cells in Graves' hyperthyroidism and ophthalmopathy. Per that second paper: Graves' hyperthyroidism was defined as stable when no progression to ophthalmopathy occurred over 18 months of follow-up. Hyperthyroidism patients were aged 18 to 65 years and newly diagnosed, with disease duration of less than 2 months. The study excluded patients with uncontrolled infections, other autoimmune diseases, pregnancy or lactation. Clinical symptoms, serum thyroxine and TRAb, thyroid ultrasound, and orbital computed tomography formed the basis for the diagnoses. The TCR CDR3 was subjected to a first round of RT-PCR using the HTBI primer set and the Qiagen OneStep RT-PCR kit. Most expanded thyroid clonotypes (frequency above 0.001) were also detected in blood, a finding suggesting that blood repertoires may reflect thyroid immune responses. Ophthalmopathy was separated from stable hyperthyroidism by a 13 V-J signature model, with 87.88% sensitivity and approximately 81% specificity obtained in cross-validation and 80%/75% obtained in testing. In validation, progression to ophthalmopathy was predicted by the model with nearly 71% sensitivity and around 75% specificity, a median of roughly 6 months before onset. To identify distinguishing TCR V-J signatures, a discovery cohort of some 100 patients was used, comprising 40 to 45 with Graves' ophthalmopathy and 57 with stable Graves' hyperthyroidism. Prospective prediction of ophthalmopathy was tested in an independent validation cohort of approximately 18 hyperthyroidism patients and 15 to 17 patients who later progressed to ophthalmopathy. The 100 discovery patients were randomly split 7:3 into training and test sets. In about 6 Graves' hyperthyroidism patients, the study also compared T-cell repertoires from thyroid tissue with T-cell repertoires from blood. Following sampling, methimazole starting at 30 mg daily was given to hyperthyroidism patients, and high-dose intravenous methylprednisolone was given to ophthalmopathy patients. The libraries were constructed in a second round of multiplex PCR and then size-selected and purified. The libraries were sequenced on an Illumina HiSeq2000 using paired-end 100 bp reads. SOAPnuke was used to process the raw data, removing reads that contained adapters or uncalled bases, had a mean Phred below 15, or lacked an exact match to the constant primer or identifier. COPE v1.2.5 was used to merge high-quality paired reads, and clonotypes were defined as unique nucleotide sequences. MiTCR v1.1 was used to align clonotypes to the IMGT TRBV, TRBD and TRBJ reference segments. Analysis was restricted to V-J combinations with a frequency above 0.0001, which covered roughly 99% of repertoires. The TCS score was defined as F50 (clonal expansion) divided by E x V (chaos), with BLOSUM62-based TCRdist calculated between CDR3 peptides within each V-J. Welch's t-statistics and random forest reduced fewer than 600 V-J features to 13, which were used in a naive Bayes classifier (R e1071). No statistical method was used to set the sample size in advance, and investigators knew the group allocation. According to the paper, TCR Vbeta CDR3 sequencing was carried out on roughly 130 peripheral blood samples, which came from fewer than 50 ophthalmopathy, around 74 hyperthyroidism and roughly 17 progressor patients.

This receptor was identified in a woman younger than 45 with Graves disease. Donor details come from another sample of the same person, matched by shared clones. This specimen was peripheral blood mononuclear cells (PBMCs), taken at new diagnosis, from a patient treated with antithyroid drugs. The chain employs TRBV4-2 and TRBJ2-5; the D gene is perhaps TRBD1, from 6 matching bases. The DNA is as follows: TGTGCCAGCAGCCAAGTGGGCCTGACAGGCGTACAAGAGACCCAGTACTTC. The resulting protein is CASSQVGLTGVQETQYF.